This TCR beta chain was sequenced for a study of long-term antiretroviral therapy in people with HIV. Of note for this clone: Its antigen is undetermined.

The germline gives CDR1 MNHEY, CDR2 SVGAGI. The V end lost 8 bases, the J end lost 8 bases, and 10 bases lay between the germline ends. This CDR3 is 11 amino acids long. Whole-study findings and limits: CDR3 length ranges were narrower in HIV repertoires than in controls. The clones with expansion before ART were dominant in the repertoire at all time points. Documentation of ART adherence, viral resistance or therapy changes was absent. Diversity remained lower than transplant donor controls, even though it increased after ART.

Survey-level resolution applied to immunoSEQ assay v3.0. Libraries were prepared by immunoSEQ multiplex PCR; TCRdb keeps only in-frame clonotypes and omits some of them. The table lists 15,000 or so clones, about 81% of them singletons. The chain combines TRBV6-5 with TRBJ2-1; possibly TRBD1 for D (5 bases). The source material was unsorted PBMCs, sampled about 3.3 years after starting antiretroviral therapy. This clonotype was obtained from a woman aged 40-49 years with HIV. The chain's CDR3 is CASLQGYEQFF. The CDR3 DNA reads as TGTGCCAGCCTTCAGGGATATGAGCAGTTCTTC.